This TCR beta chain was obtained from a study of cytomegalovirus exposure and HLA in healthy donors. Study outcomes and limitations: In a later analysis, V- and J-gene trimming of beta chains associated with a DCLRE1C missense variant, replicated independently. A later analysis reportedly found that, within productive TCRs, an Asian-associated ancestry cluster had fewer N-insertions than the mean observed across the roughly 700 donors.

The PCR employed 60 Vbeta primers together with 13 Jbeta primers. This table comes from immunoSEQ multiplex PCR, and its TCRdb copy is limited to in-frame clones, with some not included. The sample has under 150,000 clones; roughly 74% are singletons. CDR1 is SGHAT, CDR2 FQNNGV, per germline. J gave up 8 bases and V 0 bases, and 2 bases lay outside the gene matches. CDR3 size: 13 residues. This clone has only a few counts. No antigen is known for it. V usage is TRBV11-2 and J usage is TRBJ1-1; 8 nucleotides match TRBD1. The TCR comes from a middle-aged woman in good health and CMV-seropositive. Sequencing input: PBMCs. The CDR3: CASSLDRTGEAFF. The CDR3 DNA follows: TGTGCCAGCAGCTTAGACAGGACAGGGGAAGCTTTCTTT.